This T cell receptor (beta chain) stems from a study of T cells expressing NK-cell markers. CDR1 KGHDR and CDR2 SFDVKD come from the germline V gene. This CDR3 is built from 14 residues. TCRdb reprocessed the 5' RACE reads; each CDR3 protein has one entry and no DNA is given. This sample contains some 600,000 distinct CDR3 sequences. The material sequenced was blood T cells: a sorted CD56 or NKG2C T cell subset, CD4+ or CD8+ T cells, or bulk PBMC T cells (not recorded which). The V gene is TRBV24-1, the J gene TRBJ2-1; no DNA is available, so the TRBD1 call from TCRdb remains unchecked. The sequence was obtained from a man between 18 and 29 years old in good health. CDR3 residues: CATSDLEQGYEQFF.